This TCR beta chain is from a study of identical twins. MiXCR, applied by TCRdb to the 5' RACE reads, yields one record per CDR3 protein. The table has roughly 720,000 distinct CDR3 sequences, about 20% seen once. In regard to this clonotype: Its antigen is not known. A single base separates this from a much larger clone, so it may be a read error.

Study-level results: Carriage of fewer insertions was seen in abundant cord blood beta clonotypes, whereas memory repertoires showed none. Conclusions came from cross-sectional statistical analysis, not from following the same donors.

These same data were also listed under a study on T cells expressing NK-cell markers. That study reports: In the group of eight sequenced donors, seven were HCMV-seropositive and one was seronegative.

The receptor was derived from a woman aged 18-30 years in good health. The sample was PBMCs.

In nucleotides, the CDR3 is TGTGCCAGCAGCTTAGCGGGGGTGGAGAATGAGCAGATCTTC. This translates into CASSLAGVENEQIF. The chain links TRBV11-2 to TRBJ2-1, with a possible D match to TRBD2 (6 bases). The CDR3 consists of 14 residues. Germline assignment: CDR1 SGHAT and CDR2 FQNNGV.